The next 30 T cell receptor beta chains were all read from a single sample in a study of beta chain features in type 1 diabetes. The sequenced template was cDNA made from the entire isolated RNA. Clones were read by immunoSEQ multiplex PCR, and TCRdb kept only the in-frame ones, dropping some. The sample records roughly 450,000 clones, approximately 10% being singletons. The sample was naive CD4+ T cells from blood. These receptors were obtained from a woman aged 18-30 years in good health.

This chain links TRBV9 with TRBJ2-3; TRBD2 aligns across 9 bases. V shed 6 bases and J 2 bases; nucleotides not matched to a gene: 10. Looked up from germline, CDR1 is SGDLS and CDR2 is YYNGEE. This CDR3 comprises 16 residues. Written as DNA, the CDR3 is TGTGCCAGCAAACCCGGGACTAGCCTCGCCACAGATACGCAGTATTTT. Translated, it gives CASKPGTSLATDTQYF.

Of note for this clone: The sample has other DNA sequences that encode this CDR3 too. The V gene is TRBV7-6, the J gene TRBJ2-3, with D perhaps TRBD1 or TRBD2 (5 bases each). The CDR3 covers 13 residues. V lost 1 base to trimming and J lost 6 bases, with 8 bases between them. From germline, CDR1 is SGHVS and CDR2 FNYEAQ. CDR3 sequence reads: CASSLGGTDTQYF. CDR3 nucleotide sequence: TGTGCCAGCAGCTTAGGGGGGACGGATACGCAGTATTTT.

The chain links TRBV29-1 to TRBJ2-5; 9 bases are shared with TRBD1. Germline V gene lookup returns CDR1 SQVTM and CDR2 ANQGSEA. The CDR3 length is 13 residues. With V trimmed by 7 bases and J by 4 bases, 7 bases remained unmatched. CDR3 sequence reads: CSGRTGVTETQYF. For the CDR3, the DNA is TGCAGCGGACGGACAGGGGTGACAGAGACCCAGTACTTC.

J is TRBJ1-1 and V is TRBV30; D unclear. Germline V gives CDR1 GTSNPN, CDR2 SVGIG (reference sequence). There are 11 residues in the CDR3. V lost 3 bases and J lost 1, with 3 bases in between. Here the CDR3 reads CAWRGNTEAFF. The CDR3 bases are TGTGCCTGGAGGGGGAACACTGAAGCTTTCTTT. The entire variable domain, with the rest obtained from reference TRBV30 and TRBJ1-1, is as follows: SQTIHQWPATLVQPVGSPLSLECTVEGTSNPNLYWYRQAAGRGLQLLFYSVGIGQISSEVPQNLSASRPQDRQFILSSKKLLLSDSGFYLCAWRGNTEAFFGQGTRLTVV.

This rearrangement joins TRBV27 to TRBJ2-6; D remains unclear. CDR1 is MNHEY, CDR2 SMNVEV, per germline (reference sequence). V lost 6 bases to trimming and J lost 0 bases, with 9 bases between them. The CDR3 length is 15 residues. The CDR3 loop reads CASRRQNSGANVLTF. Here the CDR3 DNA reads TGTGCCAGCAGACGGCAGAACTCTGGGGCCAACGTCCTGACTTTC.

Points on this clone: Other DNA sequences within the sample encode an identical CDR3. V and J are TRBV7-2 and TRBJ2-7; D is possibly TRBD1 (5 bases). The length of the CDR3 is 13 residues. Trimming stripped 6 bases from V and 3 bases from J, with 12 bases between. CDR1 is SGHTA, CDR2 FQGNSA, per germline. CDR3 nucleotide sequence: TGTGCCAGCAGTCCAGACAGAAACTACGAGCAGTACGTC. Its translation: CASSPDRNYEQYV.

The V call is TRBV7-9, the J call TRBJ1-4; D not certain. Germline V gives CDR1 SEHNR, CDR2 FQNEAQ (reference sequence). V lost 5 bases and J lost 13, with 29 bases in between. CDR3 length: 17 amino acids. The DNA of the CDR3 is TGTGCCAGCAGCCGCGGAGGTGCCCAATTCATGGGAACCCGACTGTTTTTT. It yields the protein CASSRGGAQFMGTRLFF.

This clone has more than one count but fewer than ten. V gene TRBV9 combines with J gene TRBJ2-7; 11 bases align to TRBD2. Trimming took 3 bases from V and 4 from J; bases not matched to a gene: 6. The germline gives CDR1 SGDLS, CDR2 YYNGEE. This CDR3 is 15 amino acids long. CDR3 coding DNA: TGTGCCAGCAGCGCCGGGACTAGCGGTGCTTACGAGCAGTACTTC. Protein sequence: CASSAGTSGAYEQYF.

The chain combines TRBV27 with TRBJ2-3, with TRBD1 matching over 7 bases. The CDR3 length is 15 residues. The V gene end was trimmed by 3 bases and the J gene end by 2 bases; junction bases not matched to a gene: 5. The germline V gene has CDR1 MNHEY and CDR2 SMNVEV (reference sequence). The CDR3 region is CASSFDRVNTDTQYF. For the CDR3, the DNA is TGTGCCAGCAGTTTCGACAGGGTTAACACAGATACGCAGTATTTT.

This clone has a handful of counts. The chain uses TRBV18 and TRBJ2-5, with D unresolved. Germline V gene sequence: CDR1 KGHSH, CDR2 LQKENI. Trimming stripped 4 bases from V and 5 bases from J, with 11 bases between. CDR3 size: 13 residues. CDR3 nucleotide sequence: TGTGCCAGCTCACTCGCGGTGGGGGAGACCCAGTACTTC. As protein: CASSLAVGETQYF.

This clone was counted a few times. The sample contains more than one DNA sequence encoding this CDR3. The CDR3 sequence: CATSREGQGYGYTF. CDR3 in DNA: TGTGCCACCAGCAGGGAGGGACAGGGGTATGGCTACACCTTC. This chain uses TRBV15 with TRBJ1-2; 10 positions match TRBD1. Germline-derived CDR1 and CDR2 are LNHNV and YYDKDF (reference sequence). The CDR3 is 14 residues long. Trimming at V came to 3 bases and at J to 5 bases, leaving 3 bases not matched to a gene.

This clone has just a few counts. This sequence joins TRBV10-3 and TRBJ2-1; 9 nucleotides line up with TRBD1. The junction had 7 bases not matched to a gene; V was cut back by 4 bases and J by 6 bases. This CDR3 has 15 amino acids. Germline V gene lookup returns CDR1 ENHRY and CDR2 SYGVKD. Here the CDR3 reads CAISAGTGKINEQFF. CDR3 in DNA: TGTGCCATCAGTGCCGGGACAGGGAAGATCAATGAGCAGTTCTTC.

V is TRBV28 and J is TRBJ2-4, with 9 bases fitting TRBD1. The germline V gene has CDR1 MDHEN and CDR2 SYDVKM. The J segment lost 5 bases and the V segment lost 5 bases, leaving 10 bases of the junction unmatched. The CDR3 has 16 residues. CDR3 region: CASSNSPGTGQNIQYF. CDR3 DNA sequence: TGTGCCAGCAGTAACTCGCCGGGGACAGGGCAAAACATTCAGTACTTC.

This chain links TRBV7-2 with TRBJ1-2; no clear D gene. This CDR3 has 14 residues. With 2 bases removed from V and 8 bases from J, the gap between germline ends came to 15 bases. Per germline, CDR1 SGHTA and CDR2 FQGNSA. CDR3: CASSLNDGSGGYTF. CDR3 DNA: TGTGCCAGCAGCTTAAACGACGGATCTGGGGGCTACACCTTC.

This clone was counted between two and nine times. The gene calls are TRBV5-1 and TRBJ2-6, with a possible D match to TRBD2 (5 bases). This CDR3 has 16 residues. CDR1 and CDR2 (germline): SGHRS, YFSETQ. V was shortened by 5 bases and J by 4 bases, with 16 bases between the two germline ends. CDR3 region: CASREAPTVGANVLTF. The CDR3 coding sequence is TGCGCCAGCAGGGAGGCCCCTACCGTAGGGGCCAACGTCCTGACTTTC.

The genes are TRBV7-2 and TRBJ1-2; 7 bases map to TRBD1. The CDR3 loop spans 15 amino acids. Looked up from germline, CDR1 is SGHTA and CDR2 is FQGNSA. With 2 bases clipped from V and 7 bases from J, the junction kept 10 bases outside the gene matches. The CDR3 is CASSLLSQGFGGYTF. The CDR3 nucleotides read TGTGCCAGCAGCTTATTGTCACAGGGGTTTGGTGGCTACACCTTC.

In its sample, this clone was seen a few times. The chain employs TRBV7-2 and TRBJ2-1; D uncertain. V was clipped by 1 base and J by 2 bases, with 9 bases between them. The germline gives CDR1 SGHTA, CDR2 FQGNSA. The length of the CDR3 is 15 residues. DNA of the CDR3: TGTGCCAGCAGCTTAGAATCGTTACCCTACAATGAGCAGTTCTTC. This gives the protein CASSLESLPYNEQFF.

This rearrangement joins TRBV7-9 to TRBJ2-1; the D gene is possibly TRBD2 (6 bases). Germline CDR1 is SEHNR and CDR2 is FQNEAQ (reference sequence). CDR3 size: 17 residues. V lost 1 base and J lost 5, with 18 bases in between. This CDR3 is CASSLGNWASEHNEQFF. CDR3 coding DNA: TGTGCCAGCAGCTTAGGGAATTGGGCTAGCGAACACAATGAGCAGTTCTTC. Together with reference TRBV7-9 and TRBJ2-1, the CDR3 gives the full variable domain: DTGVSQNPRHKITKRGQNVTFRCDPISEHNRLYWYRQTLGQGPEFLTYFQNEAQLEKSRLLSDRFSAERPKGSFSTLEIQRTEQGDSAMYLCASSLGNWASEHNEQFFGPGTRLTVL.

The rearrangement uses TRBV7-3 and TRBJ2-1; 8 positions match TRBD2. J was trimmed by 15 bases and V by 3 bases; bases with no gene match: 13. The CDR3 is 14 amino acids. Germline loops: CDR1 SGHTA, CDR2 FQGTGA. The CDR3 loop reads CASSLGTSSKVWFF. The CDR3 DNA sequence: TGTGCCAGCAGCTTGGGGACTAGTTCGAAAGTCTGGTTCTTC.

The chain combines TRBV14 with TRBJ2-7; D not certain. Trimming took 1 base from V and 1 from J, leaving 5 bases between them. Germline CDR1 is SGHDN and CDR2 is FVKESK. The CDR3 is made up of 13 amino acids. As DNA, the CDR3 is TGTGCCAGCAGCCAAGTGGGGTCCTACGAGCAGTACTTC. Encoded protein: CASSQVGSYEQYF. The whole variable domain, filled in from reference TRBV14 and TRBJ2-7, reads EAGVTQFPSHSVIEKGQTVTLRCDPISGHDNLYWYRRVMGKEIKFLLHFVKESKQDESGMPNNRFLAERTGGTYSTLKVQPAELEDSGVYFCASSQVGSYEQYFGPGTRLTVT.

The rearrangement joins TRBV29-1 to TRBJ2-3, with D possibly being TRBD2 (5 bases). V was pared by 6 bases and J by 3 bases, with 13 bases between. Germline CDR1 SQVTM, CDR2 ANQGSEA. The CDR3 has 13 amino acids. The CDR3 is CSVPLANTDTQYF. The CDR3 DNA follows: TGCAGCGTACCCCTAGCAAATACAGATACGCAGTATTTT.

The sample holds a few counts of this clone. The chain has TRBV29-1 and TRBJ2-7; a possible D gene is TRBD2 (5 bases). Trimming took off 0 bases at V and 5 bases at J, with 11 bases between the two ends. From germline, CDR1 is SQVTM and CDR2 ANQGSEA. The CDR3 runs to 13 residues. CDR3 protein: CSVEDWQRDEQYF. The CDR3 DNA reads TGCAGCGTTGAAGATTGGCAGAGGGACGAGCAGTACTTC.

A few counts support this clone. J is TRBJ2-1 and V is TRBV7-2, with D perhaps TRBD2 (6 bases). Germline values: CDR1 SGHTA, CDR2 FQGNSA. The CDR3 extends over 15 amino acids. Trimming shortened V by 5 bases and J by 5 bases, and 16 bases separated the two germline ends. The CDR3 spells CASSAGRRYHNEQFF. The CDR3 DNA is TGTGCCAGCAGCGCGGGACGGAGATACCACAATGAGCAGTTCTTC.

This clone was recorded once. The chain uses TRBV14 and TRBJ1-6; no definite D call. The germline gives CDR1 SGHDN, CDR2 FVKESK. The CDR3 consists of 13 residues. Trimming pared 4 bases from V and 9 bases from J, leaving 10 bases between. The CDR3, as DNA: TGTGCCAGCAGCCCCCATCTTAGTTCACCCCTCCACTTT. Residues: CASSPHLSSPLHF.

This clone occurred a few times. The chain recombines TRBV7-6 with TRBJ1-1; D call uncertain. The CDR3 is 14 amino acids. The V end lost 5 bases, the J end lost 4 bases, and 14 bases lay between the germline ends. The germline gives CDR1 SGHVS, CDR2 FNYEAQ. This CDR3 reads CASSQIITSTEAFF. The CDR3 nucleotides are TGTGCCAGCAGCCAAATAATTACGAGCACTGAAGCTTTCTTT.

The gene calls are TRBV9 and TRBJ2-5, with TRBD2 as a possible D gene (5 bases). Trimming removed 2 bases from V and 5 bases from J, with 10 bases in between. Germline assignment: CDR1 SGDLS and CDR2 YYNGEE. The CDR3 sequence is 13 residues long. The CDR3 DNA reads TGTGCCAGCAGCGTCCGGGATCCGGAGACCCAGTACTTC. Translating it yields CASSVRDPETQYF. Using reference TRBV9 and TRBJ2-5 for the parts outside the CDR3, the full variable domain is DSGVTQTPKHLITATGQRVTLRCSPRSGDLSVYWYQQSLDQGLQFLIQYYNGEERAKGNILERFSAQQFPDLHSELNLSSLELGDSALYFCASSVRDPETQYFGPGTRLLVL.

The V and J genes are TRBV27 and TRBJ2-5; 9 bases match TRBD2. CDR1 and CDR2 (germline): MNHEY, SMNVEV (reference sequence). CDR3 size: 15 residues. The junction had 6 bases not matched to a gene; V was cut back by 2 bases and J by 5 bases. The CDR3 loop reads CASSLGAGGLETQYF. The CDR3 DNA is TGTGCCAGCAGTTTAGGTGCGGGGGGGCTGGAGACCCAGTACTTC.

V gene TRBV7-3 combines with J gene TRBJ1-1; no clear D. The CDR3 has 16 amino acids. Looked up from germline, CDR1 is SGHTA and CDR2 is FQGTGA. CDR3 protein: CARIERCRVENTEAFF. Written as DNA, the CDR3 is TGTGCACGAATTGAACGGTGTAGGGTGGAGAACACTGAAGCTTTCTTT.

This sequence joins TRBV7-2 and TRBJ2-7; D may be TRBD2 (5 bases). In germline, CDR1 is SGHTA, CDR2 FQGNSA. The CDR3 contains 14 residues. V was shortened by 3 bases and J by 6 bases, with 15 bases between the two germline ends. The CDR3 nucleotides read TGTGCCAGCAGCTTCCGGGGAGTGACAAGCGAGCAGTACTTC. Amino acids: CASSFRGVTSEQYF.

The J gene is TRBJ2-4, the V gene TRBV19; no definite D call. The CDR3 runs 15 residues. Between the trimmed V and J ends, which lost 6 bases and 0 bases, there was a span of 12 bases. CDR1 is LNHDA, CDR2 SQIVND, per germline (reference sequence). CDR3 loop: CASRPTGEAKNIQYF. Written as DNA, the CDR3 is TGTGCCAGTAGACCTACTGGGGAAGCCAAAAACATTCAGTACTTC.